Following are 30 T cell receptor beta chains from one sample sequenced in a study of spatial heterogeneity in lung cancer. The time point: sample taken at primary tumor resection. Using its own MiXCR run on the 5' RACE reads, TCRdb lists one record per CDR3 protein. The data show 1,500 or so distinct CDR3 sequences, with 13% seen just once and under 20% held by the top ten. Study-level points and caveats: Counts of expanded intratumoral alpha and beta TCRs tracked tumor mutation counts.

Antigens for these TCRs are unknown. This specimen was lung tumor tissue, taken at surgery. These receptors were collected from a female donor with early-stage non-small cell lung cancer.

This clonotype is termed medium-sized. The library was built for alpha chains, so this beta chain is an off-target read and its size means little. V is TRBV10-3 and J is TRBJ2-3, with D uncertain. Germline V CDR1 and CDR2: ENHRY, SYGVKD. CDR3 length equals 14 residues. V was clipped by 8 bases and J by 4 bases, with 16 bases between them. The CDR3 sequence is CAIQDPSRPDTQYF. The CDR3 DNA follows: TGTGCCATCCAGGACCCATCGCGACCAGATACGCAGTATTTT.

This clonotype was seen many times. This beta chain appears as a stray read in a library generated for alpha chains; its size is not informative. The rearrangement joins TRBV19 to TRBJ2-3, with D unclear. Germline values: CDR1 LNHDA, CDR2 SQIVND (reference sequence). The length of the CDR3 is 13 residues. Trimming shortened V by 6 bases and J by 8 bases, and 15 bases separated the two germline ends. CDR3 amino acids: CASSGRSTGTQYF. The CDR3 DNA reads TGTGCCAGTAGCGGCCGATCAACGGGTACGCAGTATTTT.

By share, this clonotype counts as medium-sized. Within a library made for alpha chains, this beta chain is off target, and its count is uninformative. The rearrangement joins TRBV11-2 to TRBJ2-3; D possibly corresponds to TRBD2 (5 bases). Germline loops: CDR1 SGHAT, CDR2 FQNNGV. Trimming took 1 base from V and 6 from J, leaving 8 bases between them. The CDR3 runs 13 residues. In DNA form, the CDR3 reads TGTGCCAGCAGCTTAGGGACTTCTGATACGCAGTATTTT. Its protein product is CASSLGTSDTQYF.

By its share, this clonotype is medium-sized. Since the library was made to target alpha chains, this beta chain is a stray read and its abundance is not meaningful. The genes are TRBV7-9 and TRBJ2-1; 9 positions agree with TRBD1. The CDR3 is 16 residues long. Per the germline V gene, CDR1 is SEHNR and CDR2 is FQNEAQ (reference sequence). Unmatched junction bases numbered 14, after V lost 5 bases and J lost 9 bases. For the CDR3, the DNA is TGTGCCAGCAGCCGCCTCAGGACAGGGGATTCCCCTGAGCAGTTCTTC. It codes for CASSRLRTGDSPEQFF.

This clonotype was seen ten or more times. This beta chain is an unintended read in a library built for alpha chains; its size means little. This rearrangement joins TRBV7-8 to TRBJ2-5; the D gene is possibly TRBD1 (6 bases). The V gene lost 4 bases and the J gene lost 1 base, with 10 bases spanning the gap. CDR1 SGHVS and CDR2 FQNEAQ come from the germline V gene. This CDR3 comprises 14 residues. CDR3 DNA: TGTGCCAGCAGCTCCGGACAGACCCAAGAGACCCAGTACTTC. It codes for CASSSGQTQETQYF.

This clonotype is medium-sized by share. This beta chain came through as a stray read in a library set up for alpha chains, and its size says little. V and J are TRBV30 and TRBJ2-5, with D possibly TRBD1 on 6 matching bases. The CDR3 has 11 amino acids. Germline CDR1 and CDR2: GTSNPN and SVGIG (reference sequence). CDR3 nucleotides: TGTGCGAGGAGGCAGGGGAAGACCCAGTACTTC. Translation gives CARRQGKTQYF. Based on the CDR3 plus reference TRBV30 and TRBJ2-5, the full variable domain is SQTIHQWPATLVQPVGSPLSLECTVEGTSNPNLYWYRQAAGRGLQLLFYSVGIGQISSEVPQNLSASRPQDRQFILSSKKLLLSDSGFYLCARRQGKTQYFGPGTRLLVL.

By share, this clonotype ranks as hyperexpanded. This beta chain is off target for a library built for alpha chains, so its abundance means little. The chain links TRBV7-2 to TRBJ2-1; 7 positions match TRBD2. The junction had 5 bases not matched to a gene; V was cut back by 2 bases and J by 4 bases. The CDR3 is 15 residues long. Germline V gives CDR1 SGHTA, CDR2 FQGNSA. CDR3 sequence reads: CASSLRTSAYNEQFF. DNA of the CDR3: TGTGCCAGCAGCTTACGTACTAGCGCGTACAATGAGCAGTTCTTC.

Sample share makes this clonotype medium-sized (0.01 to 0.1%). Little can be read into the size of this beta chain, an off-target read in a library designed for alpha chains. The V gene is TRBV18, the J gene TRBJ2-1; 8 bases fit TRBD1. J was trimmed by 6 bases and V by 3 bases; bases with no gene match: 7. CDR1 KGHSH and CDR2 LQKENI come from the germline V gene. The CDR3 covers 15 residues. The CDR3 nucleotides read TGTGCCAGCTCACCGGGACAGGACCCCCTCAATGAGCAGTTCTTC. This codes for CASSPGQDPLNEQFF.

This clonotype is large (0.1 to 1%) in the sample. The size of this beta chain means little, since it is a stray read in a library made for alpha chains. The chain combines TRBV7-2 with TRBJ2-5; 8 bases fit TRBD2. V dropped 4 bases and J dropped 2; count of bases not matched to a gene: 15. Per germline, CDR1 SGHTA and CDR2 FQGNSA. This CDR3 comprises 18 residues. The CDR3 nucleotides are TGTGCCAGCAGCTCTGGCTTGGGGCTAGCGGGCTTTCAAGAGACCCAGTACTTC. The encoded protein is CASSSGLGLAGFQETQYF.

By its share, this clonotype is medium-sized. This beta chain is a stray read from a library made for alpha chains; its abundance is not meaningful. This chain's CDR3 is CAWKWTGGTDTQYF. CDR3 nucleotides: TGTGCCTGGAAGTGGACAGGGGGCACAGATACGCAGTATTTT. The chain employs TRBV30 and TRBJ2-3; 9 bases map to TRBD1. There are 14 residues in the CDR3. CDR1 and CDR2 from the germline V gene are GTSNPN and SVGIG (reference sequence). The junction had 3 bases not matched to a gene; V was cut back by 4 bases and J by 1 base.

This clonotype was counted between two and nine times. Found in a library prepared for alpha chains, this beta chain is an off-target read, and its abundance has little meaning. The rearrangement links TRBV3-1 to TRBJ2-1; 8 bases are a match to TRBD2. Losses at the gene ends were 0 bases for V and 6 bases for J; bases not matched to a gene: 7. This CDR3 has 16 residues. Per germline, CDR1 LGHDT and CDR2 YNNKEL (reference sequence). CDR3 coding DNA: TGTGCCAGCAGCCAAGATTGGGCGGGAGGTCGCAATGAGCAGTTCTTC. Translation gives CASSQDWAGGRNEQFF.

This clonotype qualifies as medium-sized. Being off target in a library aimed at alpha chains, this beta chain has a size of little meaning. The chain combines TRBV28 with TRBJ2-3; D uncertain. V was cut by 6 bases and J by 3 bases, with 7 bases left in between. Germline CDR1 MDHEN, CDR2 SYDVKM. The CDR3 totals 12 residues. The CDR3 region has the DNA TGTGCCAGCAGCCTCCCGACAGATACGCAGTATTTT. This codes for CASSLPTDTQYF.

Within the sample, this clonotype is large. This beta chain is a stray sequence in a library constructed for alpha chains; its clone size is not meaningful. V and J are TRBV12-3 or TRBV12-4 and TRBJ2-2; D is possibly TRBD1 (5 bases). This CDR3 is 13 amino acids long. V lost 6 bases and J lost 2, with 7 bases in between. CDR3 sequence: CASRQANTGELFF. CDR3 DNA: TGTGCCAGCAGACAGGCTAACACCGGGGAGCTGTTTTTT.

This clonotype showed up many times. Found in a library prepared for alpha chains, this beta chain is an off-target read, and its abundance has little meaning. The chain is built from TRBV11-2 and TRBJ1-2, with no clear D. From germline, CDR1 is SGHAT and CDR2 FQNNGV. Trimming removed 4 bases from V and 5 bases from J, with 8 bases in between. This CDR3 is 12 amino acids long. CDR3 amino acids: CASSSLSYGYTF. CDR3 nucleotides: TGTGCCAGCAGCTCACTCAGTTATGGCTACACCTTC.

In its sample, this clonotype was seen many times. This beta chain is a stray sequence in a library constructed for alpha chains; its clone size is not meaningful. The chain links TRBV28 to TRBJ1-5, with a weak D call TRBD1 (6 bases). The CDR3 is 15 residues long. Trimming cost V 3 bases and J 1 base, with 10 bases left between them. Germline assignment: CDR1 MDHEN and CDR2 SYDVKM. CDR3 region: CASSFRTASNQPQHF. In nucleotides, the CDR3 is TGTGCCAGCAGTTTCCGGACAGCCAGCAATCAGCCCCAGCATTTT.

This clonotype rates as medium-sized. The library was prepared for alpha chains; this beta chain is a stray read, so its frequency means little. The chain uses TRBV28 and TRBJ2-1; 12 bases fit TRBD2. Germline lookup yields CDR1 MDHEN and CDR2 SYDVKM. The junction had 8 bases not matched to a gene; V was cut back by 6 bases and J by 8 bases. The CDR3 is made up of 15 amino acids. The CDR3: CASRTPSGRAYEQFF. For the CDR3, the DNA is TGTGCCAGCAGGACACCTAGCGGGAGGGCCTATGAGCAGTTCTTC.

Sample share makes this clonotype medium-sized. The library was designed around alpha chains, so this beta chain is a stray read whose abundance carries little weight. J is TRBJ2-4 and V is TRBV10-2, with 7 bases fitting TRBD1. J gave up 8 bases and V 6 bases, and 16 bases lay outside the gene matches. The CDR3 is 16 residues long. Germline-derived CDR1 and CDR2 are WSHSY and SAAADI. Written as DNA, the CDR3 is TGCGCCAGCAGAGCCGGGACAGCGTGGGTAGGGGACATTCAGTACTTC. Its translation is CASRAGTAWVGDIQYF.

By its share, this clonotype is medium-sized. This beta chain lies outside the target of a library built for alpha chains; its clone size means little. The genes are TRBV10-3 and TRBJ1-4, with D perhaps TRBD1 (6 bases). This CDR3 spans 17 amino acids. V was trimmed by 2 bases and J by 6 bases, leaving 19 bases between them. CDR1 is ENHRY and CDR2 is SYGVKD in the germline V gene. Here the CDR3 reads CAISETPRGGEDEKLFF. The CDR3 DNA reads TGTGCCATCAGTGAGACCCCCCGGGGGGGCGAAGATGAAAAACTGTTTTTT.

This clonotype counts as medium-sized. This beta chain is a stray sequence in a library constructed for alpha chains; its clone size is not meaningful. DNA for the CDR3: TGCGCCAGCAGCCCGAAGACAGGGCGCAATGAGCAGTTCTTC. As protein: CASSPKTGRNEQFF. V and J are TRBV5-1 and TRBJ2-1, with TRBD1 identical over 7 bases. CDR1 SGHRS and CDR2 YFSETQ come from the germline V gene. CDR3 length: 14 amino acids. Losses at the gene ends were 4 bases for V and 6 bases for J; bases not matched to a gene: 7. Filled out from reference TRBV5-1 and TRBJ2-1, the complete variable domain reads KAGVTQTPRYLIKTRGQQVTLSCSPISGHRSVSWYQQTPGQGLQFLFEYFSETQRNKGNFPGRFSGRQFSNSRSEMNVSTLELGDSALYLCASSPKTGRNEQFFGPGTRLTVL.

In its sample, this clonotype is medium-sized. Since the library was made to target alpha chains, this beta chain is a stray read and its abundance is not meaningful. The rearrangement joins TRBV20-1 to TRBJ1-1; D not resolved. Germline-derived CDR1 and CDR2 are DFQATT and SNEGSKA (reference sequence). V lost 3 bases to trimming and J lost 1 base, with 3 bases between them. The CDR3 contains 11 residues. The CDR3 coding sequence is TGCAGTGCTAGCCGGAACACTGAAGCTTTCTTT. Translated: CSASRNTEAFF.

By frequency in the sample, this clonotype is medium-sized (0.01 to 0.1%). Because this beta chain is a stray read in a library intended to capture alpha chains, its abundance should not be given much weight. The chain has TRBV2 and TRBJ1-2; D ambiguous. Trimming shortened V by 3 bases and J by 10 bases, and 9 bases separated the two germline ends. This CDR3 contains 11 residues. Looked up from germline, CDR1 is SNHLY and CDR2 is FYNNEI. The CDR3 is CASSEDLYYTF. Here the CDR3 DNA reads TGTGCCAGCAGTGAGGACCTCTACTACACCTTC.

By sample fraction, this clonotype is large. This beta chain is an off-target read within a library intended for alpha chains, so its frequency means little. V and J are TRBV29-1 and TRBJ2-3; 8 bases line up with TRBD2. Germline V CDR1 and CDR2: SQVTM, ANQGSEA. This CDR3 has 18 residues. The ends lost 0 bases at V and 6 bases at J; junction bases unmatched: 17. Here the CDR3 reads CSVEDSMSGGRQADTQYF. The CDR3 coding sequence is TGCAGCGTTGAAGATAGTATGAGCGGGGGACGCCAAGCGGATACGCAGTATTTT.

This clonotype ranks as medium-sized. This beta chain is off target for a library built for alpha chains, so its abundance means little. V is TRBV20-1 and J is TRBJ2-1; D perhaps matches TRBD2 (6 bases). Germline V lookup: CDR1 DFQATT, CDR2 SNEGSKA (reference sequence). Trimming took off 5 bases at V and 5 bases at J, with 22 bases between the two ends. The CDR3 consists of 16 residues. The CDR3 spells CSAPAWGSGKDNEQFF. CDR3 sequence (DNA): TGCAGTGCTCCCGCCTGGGGTAGCGGAAAGGACAATGAGCAGTTCTTC.

The sample holds many counts of this clonotype. Being off target in a library aimed at alpha chains, this beta chain has a size of little meaning. The V gene is TRBV4-3, the J gene TRBJ1-2; no clear D. The CDR3 is made up of 14 amino acids. V lost 1 base to trimming and J lost 3 bases, with 9 bases between them. Germline loops: CDR1 LGHNA, CDR2 YSLEER. In DNA form, the CDR3 reads TGCGCCAGCAGCCAAGCAAGGACGGACTATGGCTACACCTTC. Protein product: CASSQARTDYGYTF.

This clonotype is categorized as medium-sized. This beta chain represents an off-target read in a library built for alpha chains; its size is of limited meaning. The chain recombines TRBV7-2 with TRBJ2-7; a possible D gene is TRBD2 (6 bases). The CDR3 spans 14 residues. V was shortened by 1 base and J by 7 bases, with 14 bases between the two germline ends. Per the germline V gene, CDR1 is SGHTA and CDR2 is FQGNSA. In DNA, the CDR3 is TGTGCCAGCAGCTTAGGGCTACCACGGGGGGAGCAGTACTTC. Its translation is CASSLGLPRGEQYF. The variable domain in full, completed from reference TRBV7-2 and TRBJ2-7, reads GAGVSQSPSNKVTEKGKDVELRCDPISGHTALYWYRQSLGQGLEFLIYFQGNSAPDKSGLPSDRFSAERTGGSVSTLTIQRTQQEDSAVYLCASSLGLPRGEQYFGPGTRLTVT.

Judged by abundance, this clonotype is medium-sized (0.01 to 0.1%). As an off-target read in a library built for alpha chains, this beta chain has a frequency of little significance. CDR3 sequence (DNA): TGTGCCAGCAGCCCCCCAGGGGGCTATGGCTACACCTTC. Translated: CASSPPGGYGYTF. The chain employs TRBV6-5 and TRBJ1-2; the match to TRBD1 covers 7 bases. Germline CDR1 reads MNHEY; CDR2 reads SVGAGI. There are 13 residues in the CDR3. V lost 6 bases to trimming and J lost 4 bases; unmatched junction nucleotides: 5.

By sample share, this clonotype is medium-sized. This beta chain slipped into a library made for alpha chains as a stray read, so its size is not meaningful. The CDR3: CASSQFWRGGSYEQYF. In nucleotides, the CDR3 is TGTGCCAGCAGCCAGTTCTGGAGAGGGGGCAGCTACGAGCAGTACTTC. V usage is TRBV3-1 and J usage is TRBJ2-7; 7 positions match TRBD1. V lost 3 bases, J lost 3 bases, and 11 bases stayed unmatched. Germline CDR1 and CDR2: LGHDT and YNNKEL (reference sequence). The CDR3 is made up of 16 amino acids.

This clonotype is categorized as medium-sized. Because the library targeted alpha chains, this beta chain is an off-target read whose size means little. The chain has TRBV11-2 and TRBJ2-2; no reliable D call. Germline lookup yields CDR1 SGHAT and CDR2 FQNNGV. The CDR3 extends over 14 amino acids. V was trimmed by 0 bases and J by 4 bases, leaving 6 bases between them. CDR3 amino acids: CASSLDRSTGELFF. The CDR3, as DNA: TGTGCCAGCAGCTTAGATAGAAGCACCGGGGAGCTGTTTTTT.

This clonotype was observed at least ten times. Little can be read into the size of this beta chain, an off-target read in a library designed for alpha chains. DNA of the CDR3: TGTGCCAGCAGACCTTTCGGGACTAGCGGGAGGTTTGTCAAAAACATTCAGTACTTC. This sequence encodes CASRPFGTSGRFVKNIQYF. The chain carries TRBV7-2 and TRBJ2-4; TRBD2 agrees at 15 bases. The CDR3 is 19 residues long. Germline values: CDR1 SGHTA, CDR2 FQGNSA. The trim removed 6 bases at V and 3 bases at J, leaving 12 bases unmatched.

By share, this clonotype counts as medium-sized (0.01 to 0.1%). This beta chain is an off-target read within a library intended for alpha chains, so its frequency means little. This rearrangement joins TRBV20-1 to TRBJ1-6; D is undetermined. Germline-derived CDR1 and CDR2 are DFQATT and SNEGSKA (reference sequence). This CDR3 contains 15 residues. Trimming left V 3 bases short and J 1 base short, with 10 bases between. CDR3 coding DNA: TGCAGTGCTAGTGGTGGGATGTCCTATAATTCACCCCTCCACTTT. This encodes CSASGGMSYNSPLHF.